Each of the 17 T cell receptor beta chains below was sequenced from the same sample in a study of identical twins (dated by TCRdb to about 2016). Library preparation used 5' RACE. TCRdb names Illumina HiSeq 2000 as the instrument used. Using fastp at Q25 and MiXCR, TCRdb reprocessed the public reads and kept productive beta chains. Rows with one shared CDR3 protein collapse into an entry with the most common genes and DNA. This sample is represented by roughly 250,000 distinct CDR3 sequences; roughly 13% of them were singletons. The ten largest clones add up to 7% to 9% of the sample. Sequencing was carried out using memory (CD45RO+) T cells sorted from blood. The intended sense of this specimen's cell subset or site label: CD45RO+ enriched T cells. The receptor set was obtained from a woman aged 18-35 years in good health.

This clonotype turned up a few times. The V call is TRBV7-2, the J call TRBJ2-1, with 9 bases aligning to TRBD1. With 5 bases clipped from V and 5 bases from J, the junction kept 7 bases outside the gene matches. Germline CDR1 and CDR2: SGHTA and FQGNSA. The CDR3 contains 15 residues. CDR3 amino acids: CASSRPQGAHNEQFF. CDR3 in DNA: TGTGCCAGCAGCCGACCACAGGGGGCTCACAATGAGCAGTTCTTC.

This clonotype was detected ten times or more. The V call is TRBV12-3 or TRBV12-4, the J call TRBJ1-3; weak D call: TRBD1 (6 bases). This CDR3 has 14 residues. Between the trimmed V and J ends, which lost 7 bases and 5 bases, there was a span of 15 bases. The CDR3 region has the DNA TGTGCCAGCACCCTCCGGGGGCCGCGAAACACCATATATTTT. Amino acids: CASTLRGPRNTIYF.

The rearrangement links TRBV5-6 to TRBJ2-6; D is unclear. The V gene lost 4 bases and the J gene lost 0 bases, with 5 bases spanning the gap. The CDR3 consists of 14 residues. The germline CDR1 and CDR2 sequences are SGHDT and YYEEEE. The CDR3, as DNA: TGTGCCAGCAGCCAAATCTCTGGGGCCAACGTCCTGACTTTC. This gives the protein CASSQISGANVLTF.

This clonotype has only a few counts. The rearrangement joins TRBV11-2 to TRBJ2-7; 9 bases align to TRBD1. After removal of 5 bases from V and 6 bases from J, the junction contained 8 bases not matched to a gene. CDR3 length: 14 residues. The germline V gene encodes CDR1 SGHAT and CDR2 FQNNGV. CDR3 DNA: TGTGCCAGCAGCCACCGGGACAGGGCATCCGAGCAGTACTTC. Its translation is CASSHRDRASEQYF.

The chain is built from TRBV5-6 and TRBJ2-1; D gene unclear. Trimming took 9 bases from V and 10 from J, leaving 20 bases between them. This CDR3 region has 13 residues. Germline values: CDR1 SGHDT, CDR2 YYEEEE. CDR3 protein: CAMSPVSPGEQFF. The CDR3 DNA sequence: TGTGCCATGAGCCCCGTGTCCCCCGGGGAGCAGTTCTTC.

The rearrangement uses TRBV6-1 and TRBJ1-6; the match to TRBD1 covers 9 bases. The CDR3 is 18 residues long. V was clipped by 6 bases and J by 10 bases; unmatched bases: 19. The germline V gene encodes CDR1 MNHNS and CDR2 SASEGT. CDR3 sequence: CASRSKPGQGILRSPLHF. DNA of the CDR3: TGTGCCAGCAGGAGCAAACCGGGACAGGGAATCCTGAGGTCACCCCTCCACTTT.

This clonotype was counted many times. The genes are TRBV7-9 and TRBJ1-1; no definite D call. V was trimmed by 4 bases and J by 1 base, leaving 10 bases between them. CDR3 length: 14 amino acids. Germline CDR1 and CDR2: SEHNR and FQNEAQ (reference sequence). Written as DNA, the CDR3 is TGTGCCAGCAGCTACTACACCGAGAACACTGAAGCTTTCTTT. It translates to CASSYYTENTEAFF.

This clonotype was found a few times. The chain couples TRBV5-4 to TRBJ2-1; no reliable D call. The CDR3 has 12 amino acids. V shed 1 base and J shed 7 bases, with 6 bases lying between them. In germline, CDR1 is SGHNT, CDR2 YYREEE (reference sequence). The CDR3 DNA is TGTGCCAGCAGCTTGATCCAGAATGAGCAGTTCTTC. The encoded protein is CASSLIQNEQFF.

The chain carries TRBV11-2 and TRBJ1-2, with D maybe TRBD1 (5 bases). V lost 0 bases, J lost 6 bases, and 11 bases lay in between. CDR3 length: 14 amino acids. Germline CDR1 reads SGHAT; CDR2 reads FQNNGV. CDR3 coding DNA: TGTGCCAGCAGCTTAGATCGGGACGTTGATGGCTACACCTTC. Its protein product is CASSLDRDVDGYTF. Using reference TRBV11-2 and TRBJ1-2 for the parts outside the CDR3, the full variable domain is EAGVAQSPRYKIIEKRQSVAFWCNPISGHATLYWYQQILGQGPKLLIQFQNNGVVDDSQLPKDRFSAERLKGVDSTLKIQPAKLEDSAVYLCASSLDRDVDGYTFGSGTRLTVV.

This chain connects TRBV7-2 to TRBJ2-2; possible D gene TRBD1, 7 bases. This CDR3 contains 17 residues. Germline-derived CDR1 and CDR2 are SGHTA and FQGNSA. Trimming stripped 4 bases from V and 3 bases from J, with 18 bases between. DNA for the CDR3: TGTGCCAGCAGCTCCGTCAGGGGGACTTTGGACACCGGGGAGCTGTTTTTT. It specifies CASSSVRGTLDTGELFF.

The chain is built from TRBV10-3 and TRBJ1-1; D ambiguous. The V gene lost 6 bases and the J gene lost 0 bases, with 5 bases spanning the gap. This CDR3 region has 12 residues. Germline V CDR1 and CDR2: ENHRY, SYGVKD. The CDR3 DNA follows: TGTGCCATCAGCCAGATGAACACTGAAGCTTTCTTT. It codes for CAISQMNTEAFF.

This clonotype was picked up many times. CDR3 sequence: CASSLDGLGTGEQYF. The CDR3 DNA follows: TGTGCCAGCAGCTTAGATGGCCTGGGAACGGGCGAGCAGTACTTC. The chain employs TRBV7-8 and TRBJ2-7, with D unresolved. This CDR3 comprises 15 residues. Trimming pared 1 base from V and 6 bases from J, leaving 16 bases between. The germline V gene encodes CDR1 SGHVS and CDR2 FQNEAQ.

This clonotype was observed a few times. V and J are TRBV18 and TRBJ2-3; no clear D. Trimming took off 6 bases at V and 0 bases at J, with 7 bases between the two ends. The CDR3 has 13 amino acids. CDR1 KGHSH and CDR2 LQKENI come from the germline V gene. In DNA form, the CDR3 reads TGTGCCAGCTCGGCGTTTAGCACAGATACGCAGTATTTT. It translates to CASSAFSTDTQYF.

In regard to this clonotype: Here the CDR3 omits its conserved ending phenylalanine or tryptophan, so a read error is the likely source. The chain carries TRBV10-3 and TRBJ2-1; D possibly corresponds to TRBD2 (6 bases). Germline lookup yields CDR1 ENHRY and CDR2 SYGVKD. CDR3 length equals 15 residues. V lost 4 bases to trimming and J lost 2 bases, with 12 bases between them. The CDR3 sequence is CAISVRRETYNEQFL. CDR3 nucleotides: TGTGCCATCAGTGTAAGGCGGGAAACCTACAATGAGCAGTTCCTC.

This clonotype was counted many times. This chain joins TRBV20-1 and TRBJ1-1, with 11 positions matching TRBD1. Germline trimming cut 3 bases from V and 3 bases from J; bases unmatched to any gene: 0. This CDR3 contains 13 residues. Germline V gives CDR1 DFQATT, CDR2 SNEGSKA (reference sequence). CDR3 sequence: CSARGQGDTEAFF. CDR3 sequence (DNA): TGCAGTGCTAGGGGACAGGGGGACACTGAAGCTTTCTTT.

Remarks on this clonotype: One junction end does not reproduce the germline sequence, and a read error may be involved. V gene TRBV5-8 combines with J gene TRBJ1-5; D might be TRBD1 (6 bases). The CDR3 covers 15 residues. Germline V gives CDR1 SGHTS, CDR2 YDEGEE. CDR3 sequence (DNA): TGTGCCAGCAGCTCTCGACAGGAAATCTATCAGCCCCAGCATTTC. This encodes CASSSRQEIYQPQHF.

The gene calls are TRBV7-9 and TRBJ2-1, with D possibly TRBD2 on 6 matching bases. V was trimmed by 5 bases and J by 10 bases, leaving 21 bases between them. The CDR3 is 15 residues long. Germline V CDR1 and CDR2: SEHNR, FQNEAQ (reference sequence). CDR3: CASSPPRRVPHEQFF. The CDR3 DNA reads as TGTGCCAGCAGCCCCCCGCGGAGGGTACCCCACGAGCAGTTCTTC. Based on the CDR3 plus reference TRBV7-9 and TRBJ2-1, the full variable domain is DTGVSQNPRHKITKRGQNVTFRCDPISEHNRLYWYRQTLGQGPEFLTYFQNEAQLEKSRLLSDRFSAERPKGSFSTLEIQRTEQGDSAMYLCASSPPRRVPHEQFFGPGTRLTVL.